Below are 4 T cell receptor beta chains sequenced from a single sample in a study of beta chain features in type 1 diabetes. Reverse transcribing all isolated RNA meant expressed TCRB transcripts were sequenced. Sequencing used immunoSEQ multiplex PCR; TCRdb keeps in-frame clones, though not all of them. This sample has over 500,000 clones, with around 15% found just once. Sample: naive CD4+ T cells from blood. The receptors stem from a man aged 18-30 years in good health.

The chain carries TRBV7-2 and TRBJ1-1; D is perhaps TRBD1 (6 bases). Germline V gene data show CDR1 as SGHTA and CDR2 as FQGNSA. The CDR3 runs 18 residues. V was shortened by 2 bases and J by 0 bases, with 19 bases between the two germline ends. The CDR3 reads CASSLRGAKEAMNTEAFF. DNA of the CDR3: TGTGCCAGCAGCTTAAGGGGGGCGAAAGAAGCCATGAACACTGAAGCTTTCTTT.

The rearrangement links TRBV7-2 to TRBJ2-5; 7 bases align to TRBD1. This CDR3 comprises 15 residues. Trimming cost V 7 bases and J 5 bases; bases outside gene matches: 13. The germline V gene has CDR1 SGHTA and CDR2 FQGNSA. The CDR3, as DNA: TGTGCCAGCACTCCCCAAGGGGGCGCTGGGGAGACCCAGTACTTC. Translating gives CASTPQGGAGETQYF.

The chain links TRBV29-1 to TRBJ1-1; 7 bases line up with TRBD1. The CDR3 is 14 amino acids. Losses at the gene ends were 5 bases for V and 1 base for J; bases not matched to a gene: 7. Per germline, CDR1 SQVTM and CDR2 ANQGSEA. Here the CDR3 DNA reads TGCAGCGTTAGAGGGGGACAGTCGAACACTGAAGCTTTCTTT. Its translation is CSVRGGQSNTEAFF.

This chain joins TRBV28 and TRBJ2-5; maybe TRBD2 (5 bases). The germline V and J ends were trimmed by 3 bases and 1 base, with 15 bases remaining between them. Germline CDR1 reads MDHEN; CDR2 reads SYDVKM. This CDR3 has 16 amino acids. CDR3: CASSFGAAMSQETQYF. The CDR3 nucleotides read TGTGCCAGCAGTTTTGGAGCGGCTATGTCCCAAGAGACCCAGTACTTC.